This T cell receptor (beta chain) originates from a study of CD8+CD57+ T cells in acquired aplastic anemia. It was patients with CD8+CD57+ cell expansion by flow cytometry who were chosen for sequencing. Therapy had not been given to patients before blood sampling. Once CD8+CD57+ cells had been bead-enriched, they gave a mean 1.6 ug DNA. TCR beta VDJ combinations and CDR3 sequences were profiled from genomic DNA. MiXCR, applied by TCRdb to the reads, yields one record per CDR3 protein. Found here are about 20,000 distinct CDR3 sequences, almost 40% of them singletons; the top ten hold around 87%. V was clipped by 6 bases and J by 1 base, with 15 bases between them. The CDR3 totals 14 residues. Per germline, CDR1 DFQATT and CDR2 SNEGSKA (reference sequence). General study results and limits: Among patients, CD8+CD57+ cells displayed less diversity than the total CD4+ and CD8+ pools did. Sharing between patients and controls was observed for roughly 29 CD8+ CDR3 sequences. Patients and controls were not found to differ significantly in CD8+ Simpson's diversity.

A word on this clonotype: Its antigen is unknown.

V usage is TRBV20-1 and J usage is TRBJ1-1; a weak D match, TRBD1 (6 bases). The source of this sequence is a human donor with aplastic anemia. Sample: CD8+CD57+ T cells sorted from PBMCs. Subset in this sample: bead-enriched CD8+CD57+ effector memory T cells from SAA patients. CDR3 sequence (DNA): TGCAGTGCCCGAAGGGGGTACGGGAACACTGAAGCTTTCTTT. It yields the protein CSARRGYGNTEAFF.